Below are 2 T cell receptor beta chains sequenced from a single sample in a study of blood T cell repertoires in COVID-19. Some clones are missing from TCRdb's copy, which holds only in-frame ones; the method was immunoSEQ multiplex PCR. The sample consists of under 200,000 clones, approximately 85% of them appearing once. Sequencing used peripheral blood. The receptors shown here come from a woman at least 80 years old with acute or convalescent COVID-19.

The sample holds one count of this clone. The CDR3 protein is CASSLALDRGNDGYTF. CDR3 nucleotide sequence: TGTGCCAGCAGCTTGGCCCTGGACAGGGGGAACGATGGCTACACCTTC. The chain combines TRBV5-4 with TRBJ1-2, with TRBD1 matching over 10 bases. Germline V lookup: CDR1 SGHNT, CDR2 YYREEE (reference sequence). The CDR3 loop spans 16 amino acids. The V gene end was trimmed by 0 bases and the J gene end by 6 bases; junction bases not matched to a gene: 8.

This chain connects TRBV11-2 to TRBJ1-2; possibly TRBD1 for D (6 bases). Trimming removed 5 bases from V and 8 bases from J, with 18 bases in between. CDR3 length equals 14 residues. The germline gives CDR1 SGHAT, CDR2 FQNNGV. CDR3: CASSAIQGLGGYTF. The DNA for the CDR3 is TGTGCCAGCAGCGCCATACAGGGTCTTGGCGGCTACACCTTC.